This T cell receptor (beta chain) appears in the sequencing data of a study of OX40 agonist ivuxolimab in advanced cancers. For the study at large: The study treated patients with ivuxolimab, an agonistic anti-OX40 (CD134) antibody.

Study observations and caveats: At 0.1 to 3.0 mg/kg and by week 6, clonal expansion occurred in CD4+ and CD8+ blood T cells.

Sequencing was performed with immunoSEQ multiplex PCR; in TCRdb, only in-frame clones are kept and a portion is missing. The data hold roughly 86,000 clones, with roughly 85% observed a single time. The CDR3 is 14 residues long. V dropped 0 bases and J dropped 5 bases, with 11 bases sitting between them. Germline loops: CDR1 MGHRA, CDR2 YSYEKL. Only a few counts were recorded for this clone. Its antigen remains unidentified. The TCR sequence derives from an adult with an advanced solid tumor such as melanoma, head and neck, liver or kidney cancer. Source: CD4+ or CD8+ T cells sorted from blood, taken in a trial of the OX40 agonist ivuxolimab. This rearrangement joins TRBV4-1 to TRBJ2-7; unclear D gene. The CDR3 DNA is TGCGCCAGCAGCCAAGACTCCCTTCGCGACGAGCAGTACTTC. As protein: CASSQDSLRDEQYF.